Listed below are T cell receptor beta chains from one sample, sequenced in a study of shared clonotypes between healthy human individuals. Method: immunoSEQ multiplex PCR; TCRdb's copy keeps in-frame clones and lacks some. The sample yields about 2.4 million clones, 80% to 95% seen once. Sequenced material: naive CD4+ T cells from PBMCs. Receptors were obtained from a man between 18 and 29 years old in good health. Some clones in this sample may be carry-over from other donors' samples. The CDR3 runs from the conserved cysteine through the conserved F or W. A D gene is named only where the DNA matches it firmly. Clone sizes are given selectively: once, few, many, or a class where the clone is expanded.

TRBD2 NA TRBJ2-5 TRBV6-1 CASSELSSGISETQYF TGTGCCAGCAGTGAACTGTCTAGCGGGATCTCAGAGACCCAGTACTTC
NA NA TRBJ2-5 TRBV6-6 CASRPQGQETQYF TGTGCCAGCAGGCCTCAGGGGCAAGAGACCCAGTACTTC
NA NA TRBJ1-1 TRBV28 CASSLAFGQVGGNTEAFF TGTGCCAGCAGCCTAGCCTTCGGGCAGGTTGGGGGGAACACTGAAGCTTTCTTT
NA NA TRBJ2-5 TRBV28 CASSPPPGSRGQETQYF TGTGCCAGCAGTCCACCACCGGGCTCACGGGGCCAAGAGACCCAGTACTTC
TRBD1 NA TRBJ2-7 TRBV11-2 CASRGQGAYEQYF TGTGCCAGCAGGGGACAGGGGGCCTACGAGCAGTACTTC
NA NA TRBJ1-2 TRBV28 CASSSSRDSTF TGTGCCAGCAGTTCGTCTCGGGATAGCACCTTC
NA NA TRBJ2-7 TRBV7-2 CASSRRGAYSYEQYF TGTGCCAGCAGCCGGAGAGGGGCTTATTCCTACGAGCAGTACTTC
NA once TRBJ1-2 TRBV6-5 CASTSTGRANYGYTF TGTGCCAGCACCTCAACAGGCAGGGCTAACTATGGCTACACCTTC
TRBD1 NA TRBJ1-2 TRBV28 CAIRPGQGNYGYTF TGTGCCATCCGTCCGGGACAGGGGAACTATGGCTACACCTTC
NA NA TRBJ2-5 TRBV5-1 CASSLGPGPEETQYF TGCGCCAGCAGCTTGGGGCCGGGCCCCGAAGAGACCCAGTACTTC
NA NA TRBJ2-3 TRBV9 CASSAIGRDTQYF TGTGCCAGCAGCGCAATAGGTCGAGATACGCAGTATTTT
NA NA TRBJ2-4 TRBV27 CASSLSGRNIQYF TGTGCCAGCAGTTTATCAGGGAGGAACATTCAGTACTTC
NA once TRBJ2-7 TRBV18 CASSPEGRGRHEQYF TGTGCCAGCTCACCTGAGGGCAGGGGTCGCCACGAGCAGTACTTC
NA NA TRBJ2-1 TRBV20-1 CSATRGPEQFF TGCAGTGCTACTCGGGGGCCTGAGCAGTTCTTC
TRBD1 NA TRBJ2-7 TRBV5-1 CASSRETGPYEQYF TGCGCCAGCAGTCGTGAGACAGGGCCCTACGAGCAGTACTTC
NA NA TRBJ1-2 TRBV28 CASRTDRGIYGYTF TGTGCCAGCAGAACCGACAGAGGGATCTATGGCTACACCTTC
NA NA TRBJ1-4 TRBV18 CASSPQATNEKLFF TGTGCCAGCTCACCGCAGGCAACTAATGAAAAACTGTTTTTT
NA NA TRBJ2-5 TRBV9 CASSVGGTAQETQYF TGTGCCAGCAGCGTAGGCGGGACTGCGCAAGAGACCCAGTACTTC
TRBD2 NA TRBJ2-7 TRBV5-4 CASSIGTSGGDEQYF TGTGCCAGCAGCATCGGGACTAGCGGGGGTGATGAGCAGTACTTC
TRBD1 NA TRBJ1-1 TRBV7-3 CASSSGTDTEAFF TGTGCCAGCAGCTCCGGGACAGACACTGAAGCTTTCTTT
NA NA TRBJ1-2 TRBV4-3 CASSQERGVYGYTF TGCGCCAGCAGCCAAGAGAGGGGTGTCTATGGCTACACCTTC
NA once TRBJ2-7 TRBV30 CAWSPIGRQANHEQYF TGTGCCTGGAGCCCAATAGGGCGGCAGGCAAATCACGAGCAGTACTTC
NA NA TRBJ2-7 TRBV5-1 CASSHGVRYEQYF TGCGCCAGCAGCCACGGGGTACGGTACGAGCAGTACTTC
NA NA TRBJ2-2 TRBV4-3 CASSPTSGDSITGELFF TGCGCCAGCAGCCCGACCTCCGGGGATAGTATCACCGGGGAGCTGTTTTTT
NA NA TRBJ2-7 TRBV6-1 CASMHGSYEQYF TGTGCCAGCATGCACGGGTCCTACGAGCAGTACTTC
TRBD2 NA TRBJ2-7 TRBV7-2 CASSQGTSGTYEQYF TGTGCCAGCAGCCAAGGGACTAGCGGGACCTACGAGCAGTACTTC
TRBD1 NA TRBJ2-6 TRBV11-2 CASSFYRGIRSGANVLTF TGTGCCAGCAGCTTTTACAGGGGAATCCGCTCTGGGGCCAACGTCCTGACTTTC
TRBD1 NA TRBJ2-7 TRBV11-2 CASSLDGTDYEQYF TGTGCCAGCAGCTTAGATGGGACAGACTACGAGCAGTACTTC
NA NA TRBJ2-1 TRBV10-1 CASGPGLAYEQFF TGCGCCAGCGGCCCGGGCCTAGCGTATGAGCAGTTCTTC
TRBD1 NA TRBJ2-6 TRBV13 CASIKQGAHSGANVLTF TGTGCCAGCATCAAACAGGGGGCCCACTCTGGGGCCAACGTCCTGACTTTC
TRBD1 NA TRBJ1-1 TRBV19 CASRMDREGTEAFF TGTGCCAGTAGGATGGACAGGGAGGGCACTGAAGCTTTCTTT
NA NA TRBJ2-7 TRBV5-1 CASSFRVRRGVGEQYF TGCGCCAGCAGCTTCCGTGTGCGGAGAGGGGTTGGCGAGCAGTACTTC
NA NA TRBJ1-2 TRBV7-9 CASSLAGGGGYTF TGTGCCAGCAGCTTAGCCGGCGGGGGCGGCTACACCTTC
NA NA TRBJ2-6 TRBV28 CASSLWGDSGANVLTF TGTGCCAGCAGTTTATGGGGTGACTCTGGGGCCAACGTCCTGACTTTC
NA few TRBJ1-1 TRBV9 CASSASVGYGAEAFF TGTGCCAGCAGCGCCAGTGTCGGGTATGGTGCGGAAGCTTTCTTT
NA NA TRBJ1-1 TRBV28 CASSLIPGGPEAFF TGTGCCAGCAGTTTGATCCCTGGGGGCCCTGAAGCTTTCTTT
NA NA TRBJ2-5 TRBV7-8 CASSLRLGGLVGETQYF TGTGCCAGCAGCTTACGTCTCGGGGGGCTGGTTGGAGAGACCCAGTACTTC
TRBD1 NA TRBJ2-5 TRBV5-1 CASSFSGGETQYF TGCGCCAGCAGCTTCTCAGGGGGAGAGACCCAGTACTTC
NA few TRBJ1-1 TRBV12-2 CASRLASAGDTEAFF TGTGCAAGTCGCTTAGCTTCCGCGGGGGACACTGAAGCTTTCTTT
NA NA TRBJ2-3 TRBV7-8 CASSYVFTDTQYF TGTGCCAGCAGCTACGTCTTCACAGATACGCAGTATTTT
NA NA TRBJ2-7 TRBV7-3 CASSNIGTSSEQYF TGTGCCAGCAGCAACATAGGGACCTCGTCCGAGCAGTACTTC
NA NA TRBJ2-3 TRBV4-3 CASSRTLSDTQYF TGCGCCAGCAGCCGAACCCTTTCGGATACGCAGTATTTT
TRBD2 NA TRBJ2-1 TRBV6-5 CASSPQAGGHEQFF TGTGCCAGCAGTCCCCAGGCGGGAGGGCATGAGCAGTTCTTC
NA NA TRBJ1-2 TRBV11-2 CASSLDEGPGYGYTF TGTGCCAGCAGCTTAGATGAGGGCCCGGGCTATGGCTACACCTTC
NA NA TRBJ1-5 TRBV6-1 CASTLGRGPQHF TGTGCCAGCACTCTGGGACGGGGGCCCCAGCATTTT
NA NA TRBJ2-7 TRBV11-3 CASSVGRGGDEQYF TGTGCCAGCAGTGTCGGAAGGGGAGGCGACGAGCAGTACTTC
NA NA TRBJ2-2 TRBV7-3 CASSKTNTGELFF TGTGCCAGCAGCAAGACGAACACCGGGGAGCTGTTTTTT
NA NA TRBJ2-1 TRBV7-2 CASSSGTDSYNEQFF TGTGCCAGCAGCTCCGGGACGGACTCCTACAATGAGCAGTTCTTC